These 4 T cell receptor beta chains were sequenced from one sample in a study of T-cell memory formation after mild COVID-19 (dated by TCRdb to about 2021). Library preparation employed 5' RACE. Sequenced using an Illumina NovaSeq 6000. The raw public reads went through TCRdb reprocessing: fastp at Q25, MiXCR clone calling, in-frame beta chains kept. Records with the same CDR3 protein are collapsed into one entry carrying the most frequent genes and DNA. The sample table holds about 250,000 distinct CDR3 sequences, of which 15% were seen once. The top ten hold approximately 2.1% of the sample. Input material: PBMCs or a T cell subset sorted from them (not recorded which). The receptors here all came from an adult woman who had mild COVID-19 (a few samples of this study predate the infection). The sample titles of this study are shuffled in the database, so cell type and time point are left out; the donor was told from shared clones.

This clonotype was seen at least ten times. The chain couples TRBV7-9 to TRBJ2-1; the match to TRBD2 covers 13 bases. The CDR3 sequence is 15 residues long. The trim removed 3 bases at V and 8 bases at J, leaving 4 bases unmatched. The germline CDR1 and CDR2 sequences are SEHNR and FQNEAQ (reference sequence). CDR3 in DNA: TGTGCCAGCAGCTTCGGACTAGCGGGAGTATATGAGCAGTTCTTC. Encoded protein: CASSFGLAGVYEQFF.

This clonotype was counted many times. CDR3 loop: CSVERGVGTEAFF. CDR3 nucleotide sequence: TGCAGCGTTGAGCGGGGGGTAGGTACTGAAGCTTTCTTT. The rearrangement links TRBV29-1 to TRBJ1-1, with a possible D match to TRBD1 (5 bases). Trimming removed 3 bases at V and 5 bases at J, with 13 bases between. This CDR3 has 13 residues. Germline V gene sequence: CDR1 SQVTM, CDR2 ANQGSEA.

This clonotype was picked up a small number of times. The chain employs TRBV12-3 or TRBV12-4 and TRBJ1-1; possible D gene TRBD1, 6 bases. CDR3 size: 13 residues. V dropped 5 bases and J dropped 3 bases, with 10 bases sitting between them. The CDR3 sequence is CASSQDSHTEAFF. CDR3 DNA: TGTGCCAGCAGTCAGGACAGTCACACTGAAGCTTTCTTT.

V gene TRBV7-2 combines with J gene TRBJ2-2; 8 bases are a match to TRBD2. V lost 4 bases, J lost 3 bases, and 4 bases stayed unmatched. The CDR3 is 15 amino acids. Germline V gives CDR1 SGHTA, CDR2 FQGNSA. CDR3 sequence reads: CASSSGLAYTGELFF. CDR3 bases: TGTGCCAGCAGCTCTGGACTAGCATACACCGGGGAGCTGTTTTTT.